Below, 19 T cell receptor beta chains from the same sample are listed, as sequenced in a study of cytomegalovirus exposure and HLA in healthy donors. With 60 Vbeta and 13 Jbeta primers, the PCR was carried out. Method: immunoSEQ multiplex PCR; TCRdb's copy keeps in-frame clones and lacks some. This table holds 150,000 to 200,000 clones, around 81% found once. Sequenced sample: PBMCs. These receptor sequences come from a man aged 35-49 years in good health and CMV-seronegative.

V gene TRBV28 combines with J gene TRBJ2-1, with D tentatively TRBD2 (6 bases). Trimming took 6 bases from V and 8 from J, leaving 8 bases between them. The CDR3 is 11 residues long. Germline CDR1 reads MDHEN; CDR2 reads SYDVKM. The DNA of the CDR3 is TGTGCCAGCAGCAGGGAGGATGAGCAGTTCTTC. It is translated as CASSREDEQFF.

This clone was detected only once. The chain is built from TRBV5-1 and TRBJ1-2, with D possibly TRBD1 on 6 matching bases. Germline V gene sequence: CDR1 SGHRS, CDR2 YFSETQ. Trimming pared 2 bases from V and 6 bases from J, leaving 11 bases between. CDR3 length equals 13 residues. The CDR3 protein is CASSFGTGNGYTF. Written as DNA, the CDR3 is TGCGCCAGCAGCTTTGGCACAGGGAATGGCTACACCTTC.

The genes are TRBV7-9 and TRBJ1-1, with a tentative D call TRBD1 (5 bases). This CDR3 region has 15 residues. Germline loops: CDR1 SEHNR, CDR2 FQNEAQ (reference sequence). V was cut by 4 bases and J by 0 bases, with 12 bases left in between. As DNA, the CDR3 is TGTGCCAGCAGCTGGGGGGGGGAGTTGAACACTGAAGCTTTCTTT. Its translation is CASSWGGELNTEAFF.

Concerning this clone: Germline is not matched at one junction end, which may reflect a read error. The J gene is TRBJ2-6, the V gene TRBV14; D possibly corresponds to TRBD1 (5 bases). The V gene's germline CDR1 is SGHDN and CDR2 FVKESK. The CDR3 is made up of 14 amino acids. For the CDR3, the DNA is TGTGCCAGCAGCCAATTTACTGGGGCCAACGGCCTGACTTTC. Protein: CASSQFTGANGLTF.

This chain connects TRBV19 to TRBJ2-7, with TRBD1 identical over 10 bases. CDR3 size: 14 residues. CDR1 LNHDA and CDR2 SQIVND come from the germline V gene (reference sequence). The V segment lost 5 bases and the J segment 3 bases; nucleotides outside the gene matches: 4. The CDR3 reads CASSGRTGGYEQYF. CDR3 sequence (DNA): TGTGCCAGTAGTGGGAGGACAGGGGGCTACGAGCAGTACTTC.

The chain recombines TRBV11-1 with TRBJ2-7, with a possible D match to TRBD1 (6 bases). The CDR3 covers 16 residues. Germline CDR1 reads SGHAT; CDR2 reads FQDESV (reference sequence). Trimming pared 5 bases from V and 2 bases from J, leaving 19 bases between. The CDR3 coding sequence is TGTGCCAGCAGCCCACAAGGGGGTCCGGTAGCCTACGAGCAGTACTTC. Protein sequence: CASSPQGGPVAYEQYF.

Turning to this clone: The same CDR3 also results from other DNA sequences found in this sample. The chain is built from TRBV5-1 and TRBJ2-2; D gene ambiguous. The germline V and J ends were trimmed by 0 bases and 7 bases, with 7 bases remaining between them. In germline, CDR1 is SGHRS, CDR2 YFSETQ. This CDR3 contains 13 residues. As DNA, the CDR3 is TGCGCCAGCAGCTTGGTACCCAGCGGGGAGCTGTTTTTT. Amino acids: CASSLVPSGELFF.

This clone was seen a few times. This chain connects TRBV29-1 to TRBJ2-5, with D possibly matching TRBD2 (6 bases). Germline CDR1 is SQVTM and CDR2 is ANQGSEA. Trimming stripped 4 bases from V and 7 bases from J, with 16 bases between. The CDR3 spans 13 residues. The CDR3 nucleotides read TGCAGCGTTGGATCGGAAGGGAGGCGGACCCAGTACTTC. This translates into CSVGSEGRRTQYF.

The chain carries TRBV27 and TRBJ2-5; 7 bases line up with TRBD1. Judging by the DNA end, TRBJ2-7 fits better; the J call may be wrong. The CDR3 has 15 residues. In germline, CDR1 is MNHEY, CDR2 SMNVEV (reference sequence). Here the CDR3 DNA reads TGTGCCAGCAGTTCTAGGGACAGCCGACCCTACGAGCAGTACTTC. Amino acids: CASSSRDSRPYEQYF.

The chain uses TRBV5-3 and TRBJ1-3; TRBD1 matches at 7 bases. TRBV5-3 is placed among ORFs of uncertain function. V lost 2 bases, J lost 1 base, and 3 bases stayed unmatched. This CDR3 spans 15 amino acids. CDR3 amino acids: CARSFGRGSGNTIYF. CDR3 bases: TGTGCCAGAAGCTTCGGCAGGGGGTCTGGAAACACCATATATTTT.

This chain links TRBV5-8 with TRBJ1-2, with 9 bases lining up with TRBD1. The germline V gene has CDR1 SGHTS and CDR2 YDEGEE. The CDR3 is 15 residues long. The V and J ends lost 4 bases and 0 bases, in that order; junction bases with no gene match: 4. The CDR3: CASSVRDRANYGYTF. CDR3 sequence (DNA): TGTGCCAGCAGCGTCCGGGACAGGGCTAACTATGGCTACACCTTC.

The chain has TRBV19 and TRBJ2-1; a possible D gene is TRBD1 (5 bases). Trimming took off 3 bases at V and 1 base at J, with 16 bases between the two ends. The CDR3 is 17 residues long. The germline CDR1 and CDR2 sequences are LNHDA and SQIVND (reference sequence). The CDR3 DNA sequence: TGTGCCAGTAGTATGGCTGTGGGGTACAGGTCCTACAATGAGCAGTTCTTC. Its protein product is CASSMAVGYRSYNEQFF.

This clone was observed a handful of times. V gene TRBV2 combines with J gene TRBJ2-2; D may be TRBD2 (5 bases). From germline, CDR1 is SNHLY and CDR2 FYNNEI. The CDR3 length is 13 residues. Trimming stripped 6 bases from V and 6 bases from J, with 11 bases between. The CDR3 spells CASSLRGAGELFF. The CDR3 region has the DNA TGTGCCAGCAGCCTACGGGGAGCCGGGGAGCTGTTTTTT.

The chain combines TRBV6-6 with TRBJ2-3; 11 nucleotides align to TRBD2. This CDR3 contains 15 residues. Germline V gives CDR1 MNHNY, CDR2 SVGAGI (reference sequence). V shed 4 bases and J 7 bases; nucleotides not matched to a gene: 7. CDR3 bases: TGTGCCAGCAGTTTAACTAGCGGGAGTATGAATACGCAGTATTTT. The encoded protein is CASSLTSGSMNTQYF.

The chain recombines TRBV12-2 with TRBJ2-3; the table's D call, TRBD1, has no DNA check behind it. TRBV12-2 is a known pseudogene. This CDR3 is 15 amino acids long. CDR3 sequence: CASRPGQGETDTQYF. CDR3 coding DNA: TGTGCAAGTCGCCCGGGACAGGGGGAAACAGATACGCAGTATTTT.

This chain links TRBV2 with TRBJ1-3, with TRBD1 matching over 7 bases. This CDR3 region has 15 residues. The J segment lost 0 bases and the V segment lost 8 bases, leaving 7 bases of the junction unmatched. Germline V CDR1 and CDR2: SNHLY, FYNNEI. In DNA form, the CDR3 reads TGTGCCAGCTGTCAGGGACAGATCTCTGGAAACACCATATATTTT. Translation: CASCQGQISGNTIYF.

The chain has TRBV5-4 and TRBJ2-3; a possible D gene is TRBD1 (5 bases). The V end lost 1 base, the J end lost 3 bases, and 15 bases lay between the germline ends. Germline CDR1 and CDR2: SGHNT and YYREEE (reference sequence). The CDR3 has 16 amino acids. CDR3: CASSLPGRQGTDTQYF. CDR3 coding DNA: TGTGCCAGCAGCTTGCCCGGCCGCCAGGGAACAGATACGCAGTATTTT.

J is TRBJ2-7 and V is TRBV7-2, with D tentatively TRBD2 (6 bases). Per germline, CDR1 SGHTA and CDR2 FQGNSA. The V end lost 2 bases, the J end lost 3 bases, and 14 bases lay between the germline ends. The CDR3 sequence is 15 residues long. This chain's CDR3 is CASSLTSAEGYEQYV. In DNA form, the CDR3 reads TGTGCCAGCAGCTTAACGTCCGCGGAGGGCTACGAGCAGTACGTC.

V gene TRBV13 combines with J gene TRBJ2-5; possibly TRBD2 for D (6 bases). CDR3 length equals 16 residues. CDR1 is PRHDT, CDR2 FYEKMQ, per germline (reference sequence). Trimming left V 2 bases short and J 2 bases short, with 15 bases between. For the CDR3, the DNA is TGTGCCAGCAGCTTATTTGCCGGACGGGGGCAAGAGACCCAGTACTTC. It encodes CASSLFAGRGQETQYF.